Presented here are 26 T cell receptor beta chains from one specimen sequenced in a study of molecular identifiers for immune sequencing clone quantification. Using its own MiXCR run on the PCR reads, TCRdb lists one record per CDR3 protein. This repertoire shows some 65,000 distinct CDR3 sequences, about a fifth found once; its top ten account for approximately 1.5%. The sample taken for sequencing was naive CD8+ T cells from blood, with Jurkat cell RNA spiked in. The sample's subset: FACS-sorted CD8+CD4-CCR7+CD45RA+ naive T cells. All receptors come from a human donor in good health. Some libraries in this study had Jurkat cell RNA spiked in.

On this clonotype itself: One base away lies a much larger clone, so this may be a sequencing read error. Because it lacks the conserved phenylalanine or tryptophan at the end, this CDR3 is likely a read error. The genes are TRBV9 and TRBJ2-3; D call uncertain. V lost 3 bases, J lost 2 bases, and 10 bases lay in between. The germline V gene encodes CDR1 SGDLS and CDR2 YYNGEE. The CDR3 contains 14 residues. Here the CDR3 DNA reads TGTGCCAGCAGCGCCGCGAGATTCACAGATACGCAGTATTCT. Encoded protein: CASSAARFTDTQYS.

In its sample, this clonotype was seen a few times. The rearrangement uses TRBV4-1 and TRBJ2-1; D is undetermined. Trimming stripped 11 bases from V and 6 bases from J, with 11 bases between. The CDR3 is 11 residues long. Germline V gives CDR1 MGHRA, CDR2 YSYEKL. CDR3: CASSTLNEQFF. The CDR3 bases are TGCGCCTCCTCTACCCTCAATGAGCAGTTCTTC.

This clonotype was detected only a few times. CDR3 nucleotide sequence: TGTGCCAGTAGTATTGGTGGGGGGAAATGGTACACTGAAGCTTTCTTT. Its protein product is CASSIGGGKWYTEAFF. The chain couples TRBV19 to TRBJ1-1; D perhaps matches TRBD1 (5 bases). The CDR3 totals 16 residues. Trimming left V 3 bases short and J 3 bases short, with 17 bases between. Germline V gives CDR1 LNHDA, CDR2 SQIVND (reference sequence).

This clonotype came up many times. This rearrangement joins TRBV4-2 to TRBJ2-7; no definite D call. The germline CDR1 and CDR2 sequences are LGHNA and YNFKEQ. CDR3 size: 13 residues. Trimming cost V 1 base and J 2 bases, with 6 bases left between them. The CDR3, as DNA: TGTGCCAGCAGCCAAGTAAAAACCTACGAGCAGTACTTC. It translates to CASSQVKTYEQYF.

This clonotype was recorded at least ten times. The chain couples TRBV4-2 to TRBJ2-7; D is uncertain. Trimming removed 3 bases at V and 0 bases at J, with 9 bases between. This CDR3 contains 14 residues. CDR1 is LGHNA, CDR2 YNFKEQ, per germline. DNA of the CDR3: TGTGCCAGCAGCCATCAGGACCTCTCCTACGAGCAGTACTTC. Translating gives CASSHQDLSYEQYF.

This clonotype was seen repeatedly, ten times or more. The chain couples TRBV7-9 to TRBJ2-3; TRBD1 is a possible D gene (6 bases). The V and J ends lost 5 bases and 6 bases respectively, with 18 bases between them. The CDR3 has 15 amino acids. CDR1 SEHNR and CDR2 FQNEAQ come from the germline V gene (reference sequence). The CDR3 region has the DNA TGTGCCAGCAGCCCCCGGACAGAAAGGGCCGATACGCAGTATTTT. Translating it yields CASSPRTERADTQYF. Combining the CDR3 with reference TRBV7-9 and TRBJ2-3 gives the whole variable domain DTGVSQNPRHKITKRGQNVTFRCDPISEHNRLYWYRQTLGQGPEFLTYFQNEAQLEKSRLLSDRFSAERPKGSFSTLEIQRTEQGDSAMYLCASSPRTERADTQYFGPGTRLTVL.

To note about this clonotype: This sequence may be a read error, since a much larger clone differs from it by one base. The CDR3 spells CASNIIHRGGQPQHF. CDR3 nucleotides: TGTGCCAGTAATATAATTCACAGGGGCGGTCAGCCCCAGCATTTT. The chain has TRBV19 and TRBJ1-5; the match to TRBD1 covers 7 bases. Per the germline V gene, CDR1 is LNHDA and CDR2 is SQIVND (reference sequence). This CDR3 is built from 15 residues.

On this clonotype itself: A read error is possible here, since a much larger clone lies one base away. This sequence joins TRBV4-3 and TRBJ2-1; TRBD2 aligns across 8 bases. CDR3 length: 15 amino acids. In germline, CDR1 is LGHNA, CDR2 YSLEER. CDR3 sequence reads: CASSHGLAEYNGQFF. In nucleotides, the CDR3 is TGCGCCAGCAGCCACGGACTAGCCGAATACAATGGGCAGTTCTTC.

This clonotype was found many times. This sequence joins TRBV7-6 and TRBJ2-2; D is uncertain. V dropped 5 bases and J dropped 5 bases, with 18 bases sitting between them. The CDR3 is 16 residues long. Germline-derived CDR1 and CDR2 are SGHVS and FNYEAQ. CDR3 residues: CASSPAMELETGELFF. Here the CDR3 DNA reads TGTGCCAGCAGCCCCGCTATGGAACTCGAGACCGGGGAGCTGTTTTTT.

This clonotype was detected many times. The genes are TRBV6-1 and TRBJ2-7; D may be TRBD1 or TRBD2 (5 bases each). Germline-derived CDR1 and CDR2 are MNHNS and SASEGT. With 5 bases removed from V and 0 bases from J, the gap between germline ends came to 11 bases. The CDR3 is 14 residues long. The CDR3 DNA reads as TGTGCCAGCAGTCCCCGGGACGGCTCCTACGAGCAGTACTTC. Amino acids: CASSPRDGSYEQYF.

This clonotype showed up many times. V gene TRBV27 combines with J gene TRBJ1-3; TRBD1 aligns across 9 bases. Trimming took 5 bases from V and 8 from J; bases not matched to a gene: 13. The germline V gene has CDR1 MNHEY and CDR2 SMNVEV (reference sequence). This CDR3 contains 16 residues. CDR3 sequence reads: CASSPSLGTGLYTIYF. The DNA for the CDR3 is TGTGCCAGCAGTCCTAGCCTGGGGACAGGGCTTTACACCATATATTTT.

The table lists this clonotype with a few counts. The chain has TRBV7-9 and TRBJ2-1, with 7 bases identical to TRBD1. There are 15 residues in the CDR3. The ends lost 7 bases at V and 5 bases at J; junction bases unmatched: 11. Per the germline V gene, CDR1 is SEHNR and CDR2 is FQNEAQ (reference sequence). CDR3: CASTTTGTANNEQFF. The DNA of the CDR3 is TGTGCCAGCACCACAACCGGGACAGCCAACAATGAGCAGTTCTTC.

The chain recombines TRBV7-2 with TRBJ2-3, with D perhaps TRBD2 (6 bases). V lost 6 bases and J lost 0, with 22 bases in between. From germline, CDR1 is SGHTA and CDR2 FQGNSA. This CDR3 contains 18 residues. The CDR3 DNA is TGTGCCAGCAGTTTCCTCGGTCTTGGTAGCGGAAGCACAGATACGCAGTATTTT. Its protein is CASSFLGLGSGSTDTQYF.

The rearrangement joins TRBV28 to TRBJ2-7, with 7 positions matching TRBD2. V was pared by 5 bases and J by 1 base, with 17 bases of the junction left unmatched. Germline-derived CDR1 and CDR2 are MDHEN and SYDVKM. The CDR3 runs 18 residues. CDR3 DNA: TGTGCCAGCAGTCCCCGATCCGTTAGCGGGTGGGGGTCCTACGAGCAGTACTTC. Translating gives CASSPRSVSGWGSYEQYF.

This clonotype has just one count. This sequence joins TRBV27 and TRBJ1-2; TRBD1 matches 7 bases. The CDR3 extends over 14 amino acids. Germline CDR1 reads MNHEY; CDR2 reads SMNVEV (reference sequence). V trimming: 5 bases; J trimming: 9 bases; junction bases outside the gene matches: 12. The CDR3 coding sequence is TGTGCCAGCAGTGCCCCCGGGACAGAGAACCGCTACACCTTC. As protein: CASSAPGTENRYTF.

The sample holds one count of this clonotype. Since a much larger clone is just one base distant, this may be a read error. This CDR3 is missing its conserved last phenylalanine or tryptophan, likely due to a read error. V usage is TRBV29-1 and J usage is TRBJ2-7; 10 bases are a match to TRBD2. Per germline, CDR1 SQVTM and CDR2 ANQGSEA. This CDR3 has 15 amino acids. V shed 1 base, J shed 3 bases, and the junction held 6 bases outside the gene matches. CDR3 sequence reads: CSVEGTSGRNYEQYS. CDR3 in DNA: TGCAGCGTTGAAGGGACTAGCGGTAGAAACTACGAGCAGTACTCC.

This clonotype has ten or more counts. The genes are TRBV4-2 and TRBJ2-7; D ambiguous. V was trimmed by 1 base and J by 1 base, leaving 5 bases between them. Germline V gives CDR1 LGHNA, CDR2 YNFKEQ. There are 13 residues in the CDR3. The CDR3: CASSQGSSYEQYF. The CDR3 DNA reads as TGTGCCAGCAGCCAAGGGTCATCCTACGAGCAGTACTTC.

This clonotype was picked up many times. This CDR3 reads CASSLWSYTEAFF. Here the CDR3 DNA reads TGTGCCAGCAGTTTATGGAGTTACACTGAAGCTTTCTTT. V gene TRBV27 combines with J gene TRBJ1-1; D unresolved. Germline V lookup: CDR1 MNHEY, CDR2 SMNVEV (reference sequence). CDR3 length: 13 amino acids. The V end lost 1 base, the J end lost 3 bases, and 6 bases lay between the germline ends.

The chain joins TRBV10-3 to TRBJ2-1, with D possibly being TRBD2 (6 bases). Germline V lookup: CDR1 ENHRY, CDR2 SYGVKD. This CDR3 contains 14 residues. V lost 3 bases and J 5 bases, leaving 11 bases between the germline ends. CDR3 in amino acids: CAISDPGLNNEQFF. CDR3 DNA sequence: TGTGCCATCAGTGATCCTGGACTAAACAATGAGCAGTTCTTC.

The V gene is TRBV6-5, the J gene TRBJ1-4, with D hard to call. The V gene's germline CDR1 is MNHEY and CDR2 SVGAGI. V lost 2 bases, J lost 4 bases, and 8 bases lay in between. This CDR3 comprises 14 residues. CDR3 amino acids: CASSYAGFNEKLFF. CDR3 bases: TGTGCCAGCAGTTACGCAGGTTTTAATGAAAAACTGTTTTTT.

This clonotype came up many times. The rearrangement uses TRBV11-2 and TRBJ1-4, with D perhaps TRBD1 (5 bases). The V gene's germline CDR1 is SGHAT and CDR2 FQNNGV. The CDR3 extends over 19 amino acids. Deletions cut 3 bases from V and 5 bases from J, with 25 bases between. The CDR3 region has the DNA TGTGCCAGCAGCTTGATCCCGCGGCCGGCAACAGGATCAAATGAAAAACTGTTTTTT. Translation gives CASSLIPRPATGSNEKLFF.

The V call is TRBV27, the J call TRBJ1-1; D is ambiguous. Deletions cut 3 bases from V and 0 bases from J, with 11 bases between. The length of the CDR3 is 15 residues. Germline loops: CDR1 MNHEY, CDR2 SMNVEV (reference sequence). The CDR3 DNA sequence: TGTGCCAGCAGTTTGGTTTTTGGGTTGAACACTGAAGCTTTCTTT. As protein: CASSLVFGLNTEAFF.

The chain recombines TRBV29-1 with TRBJ1-3; D might be TRBD1 (6 bases). Germline CDR1 SQVTM, CDR2 ANQGSEA. The V gene lost 3 bases and the J gene lost 4 bases, with 13 bases spanning the gap. The CDR3 totals 14 residues. This CDR3 reads CSVDPGTSGNTIYF. CDR3 nucleotides: TGCAGCGTTGACCCCGGGACAAGCGGAAACACCATATATTTT.

This clonotype came up many times. V and J are TRBV20-1 and TRBJ2-1, with 10 bases identical to TRBD2. This CDR3 region has 19 residues. CDR1 and CDR2 from the germline V gene are DFQATT and SNEGSKA (reference sequence). The junction had 16 bases not matched to a gene; V was cut back by 5 bases and J by 0 bases. Here the CDR3 reads CSAESGGLALRSSYNEQFF. The DNA of the CDR3 is TGCAGTGCTGAGAGCGGGGGACTAGCGCTCCGCAGCTCCTACAATGAGCAGTTCTTC.

In this sample, this clonotype turned up many times. The rearrangement links TRBV28 to TRBJ2-5; D is ambiguous. The germline gives CDR1 MDHEN, CDR2 SYDVKM. The CDR3 spans 14 residues. Trimming removed 1 base from V and 3 bases from J, with 9 bases in between. As DNA, the CDR3 is TGTGCCAGCAGTTTATTCGTTTCAGAAGAGACCCAGTACTTC. It specifies CASSLFVSEETQYF.

A note on this clonotype: It may be a read error: a sequence one base away is much more abundant. The V call is TRBV5-6, the J call TRBJ2-7, with D possibly TRBD2 on 5 matching bases. Germline CDR1 reads SGHDT; CDR2 reads YYEEEE. This CDR3 region has 16 residues. With 0 bases removed from V and 3 bases from J, the gap between germline ends came to 16 bases. CDR3 sequence: CASSLAEGLLVYEQYF. For the CDR3, the DNA is TGTGCCAGCAGCTTGGCCGAGGGCCTGTTAGTCTACGAGCAGTACTTC.